The TCR beta chain under discussion was sequenced for a study of control samples from healthy donors and cancer patients (dated by TCRdb to the early 2020s). The germline V gene sets CDR1 to SGHAT and CDR2 to FQNNGV. Trimming at the junction amounts to 2 bases on V and 1 base on J, and the germline ends lie 11 bases apart. Inclusive of the bounding cysteine and phenylalanine, the CDR3 is 15 residues long. Only the CDR3 DNA stays, 45 bases, in frame from base 1. The library was produced with the immunoSEQ multiplex PCR assay. This immuneACCESS table, as held by TCRdb, lists in-frame sequences with V and J called but not all clones. Of the missing ones, under half trace to an unresolved V gene in checked studies; the others have no known cause. Counted in this sample were about 110,000 clones; roughly 91% of them appeared once. The top ten constitute about 16% of the sample. This clone appeared a few times. The antigen it recognizes is unknown. Base qualities were left out, and no much larger clone turns up one base away.

The origin of this receptor is a woman aged 50 to 60 in good health. The rearranged chain carries TRBV11-2 and TRBJ1-2; no D gene call is confident. Sequencing used blood. This receptor has the CDR3 CASSLSAGLNYGYTF. The DNA reads as follows: TGTGCCAGCAGCTTAAGCGCAGGACTTAACTATGGCTACACCTTC.